These T cell receptor beta chains were read from a single sample in a study of blood T cell repertoires in COVID-19. Only in-frame clones appear in the TCRdb table, and some are missing; sequencing was by immunoSEQ multiplex PCR. The sample holds about 300,000 clones, about nine tenths seen once. Sequences were obtained from PBMCs or T cells enriched from blood (not recorded which). All receptors derive from a woman in her twenties or thirties who had recovered from COVID-19. Each CDR3 is given with its conserved first and last residue. The order of the fields is J gene, clone size, V gene, CDR3 protein. Not all rows give a size; the values are once, few, many and, for expanded clones, a class.

j_call: TRBJ1-1; clone_size: -; v_call: TRBV5-4; cdr3_aa: CASSPKQNLNTEAFF
j_call: TRBJ2-7; clone_size: -; v_call: TRBV7-2; cdr3_aa: CASSPIGGPEQYF
j_call: TRBJ2-1; clone_size: -; v_call: TRBV6-2/TRBV6-3; cdr3_aa: CASSSGLAGVYEQFF
j_call: TRBJ2-1; clone_size: -; v_call: TRBV7-8; cdr3_aa: CASSLAQGSGRVLYNEQFF
j_call: TRBJ1-1; clone_size: -; v_call: TRBV28; cdr3_aa: CASSVTGSAEAFF
j_call: TRBJ1-1; clone_size: -; v_call: TRBV19; cdr3_aa: CASRDGTRLSEAFF
j_call: TRBJ2-7; clone_size: once; v_call: TRBV30; cdr3_aa: CAWKWGLASGNEQYF
j_call: TRBJ1-1; clone_size: -; v_call: TRBV3-1/TRBV3-2; cdr3_aa: CASSPSDTLTEAFF
j_call: TRBJ2-2; clone_size: -; v_call: TRBV28; cdr3_aa: CASSMPAGGYTGELFF
j_call: TRBJ1-3; clone_size: -; v_call: TRBV3-1/TRBV3-2; cdr3_aa: CATAPSTGPGNTIYF
j_call: TRBJ2-1; clone_size: -; v_call: TRBV15; cdr3_aa: CATSRALDPNEQFF
j_call: TRBJ2-1; clone_size: -; v_call: TRBV2; cdr3_aa: CASRVPSGIGNEQFF
j_call: TRBJ1-5; clone_size: few; v_call: TRBV29-1; cdr3_aa: CSVQVGVGNQPQHF
j_call: TRBJ1-5; clone_size: few; v_call: TRBV28; cdr3_aa: CASRDRDNQPQHF
j_call: TRBJ2-7; clone_size: -; v_call: TRBV18; cdr3_aa: CASSPQGVHEQYF